This T cell receptor (beta chain) stems from a study of T cell repertoires in cytomegalovirus infection. Study-wide results and caveats: Across the ex vivo response, the dominant clonotypes were HLA-C-restricted CMV-specific TCR beta clonotypes. There were carriers of CMV plus the relevant HLA, and cumulative public TCR beta family frequency identified them.

TCRdb re-called the reads through MiXCR, storing one row per CDR3 protein. The sample yields 290,000 or so distinct CDR3 sequences, around 9.1% seen once. CDR1 SGHTA and CDR2 FQGNSA come from the germline V gene. Trimming cost V 7 bases and J 5 bases; bases outside gene matches: 7. This CDR3 contains 14 residues. This clonotype was recorded many times. Its antigen is not known. This rearrangement joins TRBV7-2 to TRBJ2-2; 7 bases are shared with TRBD2. The sequence was obtained from a human donor in good health (CMV status not recorded). Some clones in this sample may be carry-over from other donors' samples. Specimen: PBMCs. The CDR3 DNA reads TGTGCCAGCACCTCGGTGGGGGGGACCGGGGAGCTGTTTTTT. Protein: CASTSVGGTGELFF.